This TCR beta chain is from a study of Ad26.COV2.S vaccination and SARS-CoV-2 variants. Study observations and caveats: TCR breadth and depth estimates may have understated total T cell responses.

This sample's treatment: approximately 18 received Ad26.COV2.S at low or high dose, single or two shots; a few received placebo; per-sample allocation not given. Specimen acquisition occurred on day 63 following the initial vaccine or placebo injection. Immunization relied on an Ad26 vector, which expressed Wuhan-strain SARS-CoV-2 spike. Germline values: CDR1 SGHTS, CDR2 YDEGEE. This CDR3 is 17 amino acids long. Trimming removed 0 bases at V and 2 bases at J, with 17 bases between. Sequencing was performed with immunoSEQ multiplex PCR; in TCRdb, only in-frame clones are kept and a portion is missing. The sample yields some 390,000 clones, 75% to 90% seen once. In the case of this clone: Its specificity is not known.

The sequences come from peripheral blood, collected in a trial of Ad26.COV2.S vaccine versus placebo. This receptor was identified in a person aged 18-65 years who received the Ad26.COV2.S COVID-19 vaccine or a placebo. The J gene is TRBJ2-5, the V gene TRBV5-8; D is unclear. CDR3 in amino acids: CASSLALGSIGQETQYF. The CDR3 coding sequence is TGTGCCAGCAGCTTGGCCTTGGGTTCGATTGGGCAAGAGACCCAGTACTTC.